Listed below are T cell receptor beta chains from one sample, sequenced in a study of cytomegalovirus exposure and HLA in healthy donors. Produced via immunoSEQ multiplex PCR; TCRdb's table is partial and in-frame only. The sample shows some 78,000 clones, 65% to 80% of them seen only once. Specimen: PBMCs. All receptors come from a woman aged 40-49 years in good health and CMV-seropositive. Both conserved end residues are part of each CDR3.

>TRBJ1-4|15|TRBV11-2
CASRDPGATNEKLFF
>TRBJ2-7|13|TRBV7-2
CASSSSGHNQLYF
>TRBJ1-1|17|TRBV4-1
CASSPSPSTGVNTEAFF
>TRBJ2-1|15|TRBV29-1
CSVEDHPSGSNEQFF
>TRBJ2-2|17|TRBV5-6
CASSPWETGVNTGELFF
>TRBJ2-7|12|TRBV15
CATSRGTEEQYF
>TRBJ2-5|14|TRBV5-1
CASAFSGGQETQYF
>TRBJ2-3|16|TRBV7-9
CASSRDGTGAQYTQYF
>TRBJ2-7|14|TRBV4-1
CASSQAISGYEQYF
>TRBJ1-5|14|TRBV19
CASSIRTGNQPQHF
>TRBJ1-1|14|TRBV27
CASSLQGADTEAFF
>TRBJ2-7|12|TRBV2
CASSNQFYEQYF
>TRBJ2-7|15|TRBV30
CAWRGGGINYYEQYF
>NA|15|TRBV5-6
CASSLEGVPPYEQYF
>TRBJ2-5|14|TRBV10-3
CAIRGTGEGETQYF
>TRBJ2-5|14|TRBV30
CAWSRGWAKETQYF
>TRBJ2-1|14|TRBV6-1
CASSGTSGGNEQFF
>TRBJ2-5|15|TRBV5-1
CASSLAGGGQETQYF
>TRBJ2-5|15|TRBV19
CASTLRSGGRETQYF
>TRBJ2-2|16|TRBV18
CASSPPTGGNSGELFF
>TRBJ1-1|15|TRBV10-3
CATANTPPGDTEAFF
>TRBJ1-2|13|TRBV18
CASSPGQNYGYTF
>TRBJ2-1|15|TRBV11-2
CASSLGGGPSGEQFF
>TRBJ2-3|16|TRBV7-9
CASSLALGGTTDTQYF
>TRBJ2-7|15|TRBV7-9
CASSLGTGGIHEQYF
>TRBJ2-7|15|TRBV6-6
CASSFPGVGPSEQYF
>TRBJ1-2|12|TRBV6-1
CASQGYGYGYTF
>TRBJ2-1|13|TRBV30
CAWSKSGGAGQFF
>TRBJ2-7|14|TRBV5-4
CASSFGGGSYEQYF
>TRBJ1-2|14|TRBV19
CASRRGRGNYGYTF
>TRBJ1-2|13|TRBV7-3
CASSLNWGGGYTF
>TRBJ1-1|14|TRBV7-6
CASSPTGTGGEAFF
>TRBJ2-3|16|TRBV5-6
CASSLKFDTGKDTQYF
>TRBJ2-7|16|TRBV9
CASSVATGTARYEQYF
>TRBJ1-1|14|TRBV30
CAWGAGTANTEAFF
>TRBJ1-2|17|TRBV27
CASSPVRGGGVGYGYTF
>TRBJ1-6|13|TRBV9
CASGEQINSPLHF
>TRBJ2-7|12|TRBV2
CASRGTGYEQYF
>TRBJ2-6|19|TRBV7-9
CASSHPGGGSVDGANVLTF
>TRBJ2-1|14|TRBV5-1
CASSLGRTGNEQFF
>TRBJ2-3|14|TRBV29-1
CSVEGRFSTDTQYF
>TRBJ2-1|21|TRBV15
CATSRDEWHRGALRSYNEQFF
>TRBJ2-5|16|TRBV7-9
CASSRRTGPRQETQYF
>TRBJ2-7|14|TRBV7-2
CASSYKWGVGEQYF
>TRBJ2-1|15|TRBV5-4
CASSLVGTSNNEQFF
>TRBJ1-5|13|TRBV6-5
CASSYREPQPQHF
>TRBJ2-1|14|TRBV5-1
CASSPGGFYNEQFF
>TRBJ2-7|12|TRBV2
CASRSSLHEQYF
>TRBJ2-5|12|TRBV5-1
CASYRSQETQYF
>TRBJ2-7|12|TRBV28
CASRRWNYEQYF
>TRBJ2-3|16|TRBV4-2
CASSQEGRGNTDTQYF
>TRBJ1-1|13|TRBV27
CASSRTWNTEAFF
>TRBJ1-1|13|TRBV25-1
CASRSGGARGAFF
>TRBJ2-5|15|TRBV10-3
CAISESYGEQETQYF
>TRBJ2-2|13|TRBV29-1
CSVSGTNTGELFF
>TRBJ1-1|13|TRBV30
CAWSVEGNTEAFF
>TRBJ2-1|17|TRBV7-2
CASSSGKLGSSYNEQFF
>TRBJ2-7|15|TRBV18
CASSPPQGSSYEQYF
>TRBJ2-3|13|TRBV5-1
CASSGGFADTQYF
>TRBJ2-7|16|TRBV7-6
CASSLEAGLGRDEQYF